The 13 T cell receptor beta chains below were found in one sample sequenced in a study of T cells in Graves' hyperthyroidism and ophthalmopathy. RNA transcripts served as the template for amplifying TCR beta CDR3 regions. HTBI primers drove first-round RT-PCR of the TCR CDR3. Each CDR3 protein is one row after TCRdb ran MiXCR on the multiplex PCR reads. The sample contains about 250,000 distinct CDR3 sequences, over 20% of which appear only once. Sequencing was performed on blood. All receptors derive from a man aged 25-40 years with Graves' ophthalmopathy.

The genes are TRBV20-1 and TRBJ1-5, with 7 bases fitting TRBD1. In germline, CDR1 is DFQATT, CDR2 SNEGSKA (reference sequence). This CDR3 comprises 13 residues. V was clipped by 7 bases and J by 4 bases; unmatched bases: 7. CDR3: CSVSGTDNQPQHF. DNA of the CDR3: TGCAGTGTAAGCGGGACAGATAATCAGCCCCAGCATTTT.

This clonotype was counted a single time. This CDR3 is CASSQMSTDTQYF. The CDR3 DNA sequence: TGTGCCAGCAGTCAGATGAGCACAGATACGCAGTATTTT. This chain uses TRBV6-1 with TRBJ2-3; D call uncertain. The CDR3 contains 13 residues. The germline V and J ends were trimmed by 5 bases and 0 bases, with 6 bases remaining between them. The germline CDR1 and CDR2 sequences are MNHNS and SASEGT.

This CDR3 is CASSYSGGSGRAHEQFF. CDR3 in DNA: TGTGCCAGCAGTTACTCGGGTGGTAGCGGGAGGGCCCATGAGCAGTTCTTC. The chain recombines TRBV6-5 with TRBJ2-1; 11 nucleotides line up with TRBD2. V lost 0 bases, J lost 8 bases, and 9 bases stayed unmatched. The CDR3 contains 17 residues. Germline loops: CDR1 MNHEY, CDR2 SVGAGI.

This chain links TRBV6-4 with TRBJ2-1; 9 nucleotides align to TRBD1. Germline CDR1 and CDR2: MRHNA and SNTAGT. The CDR3 length is 15 residues. V was clipped by 5 bases and J by 10 bases; unmatched bases: 12. The CDR3 sequence is CASSYGDRGTYEQFF. CDR3 DNA: TGTGCCAGCAGTTACGGAGACAGGGGGACCTACGAGCAGTTCTTC.

This clonotype was detected many times. The gene calls are TRBV11-2 and TRBJ2-7; D ambiguous. This CDR3 has 13 residues. Germline values: CDR1 SGHAT, CDR2 FQNNGV. The ends were cut back, 8 bases at V and 5 bases at J, with 16 bases in the middle. The CDR3 DNA follows: TGTGCCAGCGCAGGACGCCTTCGAGACGAGCAGTACTTC. Its protein product is CASAGRLRDEQYF. Full variable domain (remainder filled in from reference TRBV11-2 and TRBJ2-7): EAGVAQSPRYKIIEKRQSVAFWCNPISGHATLYWYQQILGQGPKLLIQFQNNGVVDDSQLPKDRFSAERLKGVDSTLKIQPAKLEDSAVYLCASAGRLRDEQYFGPGTRLTVT.

This clonotype has a handful of counts. The J gene is TRBJ2-1, the V gene TRBV3-1; tentatively, D is TRBD2 (6 bases). This CDR3 region has 13 residues. The V and J ends lost 4 bases and 3 bases respectively, with 7 bases between them. Germline CDR1 and CDR2: LGHDT and YNNKEL (reference sequence). CDR3 sequence reads: CASSPGLYNEQFF. In DNA, the CDR3 is TGTGCCAGCAGCCCGGGACTCTACAATGAGCAGTTCTTC.

This clonotype appeared many times. This rearrangement joins TRBV20-1 to TRBJ1-2; tentative D call: TRBD1 (6 bases). This CDR3 comprises 15 residues. Between the trimmed V and J ends, which lost 2 bases and 0 bases, there was a span of 13 bases. Germline V CDR1 and CDR2: DFQATT, SNEGSKA (reference sequence). CDR3: CSARSLDRANYGYTF. Written as DNA, the CDR3 is TGCAGTGCTAGATCACTGGACAGAGCTAACTATGGCTACACCTTC.

The CDR3 coding sequence is TGCGCCAGCAAGGGGGCCGATGGAAACACCATATATTTT. Its translation: CASKGADGNTIYF. J is TRBJ1-3 and V is TRBV5-1; 7 bases are a match to TRBD1. Germline-derived CDR1 and CDR2 are SGHRS and YFSETQ. The junction had 3 bases not matched to a gene; V was cut back by 6 bases and J by 3 bases. The CDR3 covers 13 residues.

The V call is TRBV20-1, the J call TRBJ2-3; a possible D gene is TRBD1 (6 bases). The CDR3 has 14 residues. The germline V gene has CDR1 DFQATT and CDR2 SNEGSKA (reference sequence). The V and J ends lost 6 bases and 0 bases respectively, with 13 bases between them. The CDR3 loop reads CSALRDTSTDTQYF. The CDR3, as DNA: TGCAGTGCCCTGAGGGACACTAGCACAGATACGCAGTATTTT.

The chain employs TRBV20-1 and TRBJ1-2; D unclear. Per the germline V gene, CDR1 is DFQATT and CDR2 is SNEGSKA (reference sequence). V shed 6 bases and J shed 1 base, with 15 bases lying between them. This CDR3 is 14 amino acids long. The CDR3 is CSALTTAGNYGYTF. As DNA, the CDR3 is TGCAGTGCACTCACCACGGCGGGTAACTATGGCTACACCTTC.

This clonotype appeared a few times. The rearrangement uses TRBV6-1 and TRBJ1-3, with D hard to call. The V gene's germline CDR1 is MNHNS and CDR2 SASEGT. V lost 9 bases to trimming and J lost 5 bases, with 14 bases between them. The CDR3 spans 13 residues. The CDR3 bases are TGTGCCAGTAAGGATATCACCAGAAACACCATATATTTT. It codes for CASKDITRNTIYF.

The V call is TRBV7-9, the J call TRBJ1-2; possible D gene TRBD1, 5 bases. Germline CDR1 reads SEHNR; CDR2 reads FQNEAQ (reference sequence). The length of the CDR3 is 15 residues. The V gene lost 5 bases and the J gene lost 4 bases, with 17 bases spanning the gap. The CDR3 region has the DNA TGTGCCAGCAGCCCAGATGGTCGGGGGACCTATGGCTACACCTTC. It yields the protein CASSPDGRGTYGYTF.

The V call is TRBV5-1, the J call TRBJ1-2; TRBD1 aligns across 12 bases. The V and J ends lost 3 bases and 4 bases, in that order; junction bases with no gene match: 10. CDR3 length: 17 residues. The germline V gene encodes CDR1 SGHRS and CDR2 YFSETQ. The CDR3 DNA sequence: TGCGCCAGCAGCTCCCGGGACAGGGGGCTCTCGGGCTATGGCTACACCTTC. Translation: CASSSRDRGLSGYGYTF.